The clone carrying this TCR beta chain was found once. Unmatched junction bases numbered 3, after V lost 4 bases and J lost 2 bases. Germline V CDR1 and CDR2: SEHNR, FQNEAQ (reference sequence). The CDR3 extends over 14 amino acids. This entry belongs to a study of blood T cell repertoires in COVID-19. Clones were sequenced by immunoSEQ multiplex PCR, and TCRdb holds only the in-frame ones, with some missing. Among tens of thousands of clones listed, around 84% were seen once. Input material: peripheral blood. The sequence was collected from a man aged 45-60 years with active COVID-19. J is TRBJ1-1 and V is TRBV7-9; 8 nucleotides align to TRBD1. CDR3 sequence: CASSWTGTNTEAFF. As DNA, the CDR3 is TGTGCCAGCAGCTGGACAGGGACCAACACTGAAGCTTTCTTT.